The entry below gives a single T cell receptor beta chain sequence along with its context. Germline V gene sequence: CDR1 DFQATT, CDR2 SNEGSKA (reference sequence). The CDR3 length is 13 residues. The ends were cut back, 2 bases at V and 4 bases at J, with 12 bases in the middle. The record originates from a study of CD8 T cells in Susac syndrome. For the study at large: Patients with Susac syndrome had blood drawn and were at that point therapy-naive, on corticosteroids, or on intravenous immunoglobulin alone.

RNA amounts of 0.5 to 1 ug underwent reverse transcription with random hexamers. TCRdb re-called the immunoSEQ multiplex PCR reads through MiXCR, storing one row per CDR3 protein. The table includes about 84,000 distinct CDR3 sequences, about 96% detected once. Sequencing of TCR beta was performed on blood CD8+ T cells and on blood CD4+ T cells. The J gene is TRBJ2-7, the V gene TRBV20-1; D is ambiguous. Sequencing was carried out using CD8+ T cells from PBMCs. The sequence derives from a human donor with Susac syndrome. CDR3 in amino acids: CSARPPDEYEQYV. Here the CDR3 DNA reads TGCAGTGCTAGACCGCCTGACGAATACGAGCAGTACGTC.